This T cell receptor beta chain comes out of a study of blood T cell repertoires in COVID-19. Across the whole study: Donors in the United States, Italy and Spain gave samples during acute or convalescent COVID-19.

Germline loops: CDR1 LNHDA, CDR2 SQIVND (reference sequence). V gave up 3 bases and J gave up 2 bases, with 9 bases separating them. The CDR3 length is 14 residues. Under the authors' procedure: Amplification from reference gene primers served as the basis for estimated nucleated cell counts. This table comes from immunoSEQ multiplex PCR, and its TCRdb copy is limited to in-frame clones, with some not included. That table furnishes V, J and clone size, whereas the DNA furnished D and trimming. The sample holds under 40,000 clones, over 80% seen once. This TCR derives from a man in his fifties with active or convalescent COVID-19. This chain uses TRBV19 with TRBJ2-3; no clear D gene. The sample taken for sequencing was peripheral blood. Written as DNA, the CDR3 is TGTGCCAGTAGTATGGGCAGATCCACAGATACGCAGTATTTT. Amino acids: CASSMGRSTDTQYF.